The rows below give T cell receptor beta chains drawn from one sample of a study of control samples from healthy donors and cancer patients. Assay used: immunoSEQ multiplex PCR; TCRdb lists only in-frame clones, some missing. The sample has around 51,000 clones, around nine tenths seen once. Sample: PBMCs. These receptors all stem from a man aged 50 to 59 with head and neck cancer. Each CDR3 is given with its conserved first and last residue. A D gene is named only where the DNA matches it firmly. Not every row has a clone size; where given, it reads once, few, many or a size class.

d_gene,abundance,v_gene,len,j_gene,CDR3nt,CDR3aa
.,few,TRBV12-5,17,TRBJ1-1,TGTGCTAGTGGTTTGGTAATCCCACCGCAACTGAACACTGAAGCTTTCTTT,CASGLVIPPQLNTEAFF
.,.,TRBV5-1,13,TRBJ2-5,TGCGCCAGCAGCTTGGGGGGTCAAGAGACCCAGTACTTC,CASSLGGQETQYF
.,.,TRBV28,13,TRBJ2-7,TGTGCCAGCACCTATTCCGCGGCCCGGGCGCAGTACTTC,CASTYSAARAQYF
TRBD1,.,TRBV27,15,TRBJ1-1,TGTGCCAGCAGTACGCCGGACAGGTGGAACACTGAAGCTTTCTTT,CASSTPDRWNTEAFF
TRBD2,.,TRBV4-1,17,TRBJ2-2,TGCGCCAGCAGCCAAAGCCGGGTAGCGGGAGCTAGTGGGGAGCTGTTTTTT,CASSQSRVAGASGELFF
TRBD2,.,TRBV4-1,17,TRBJ2-2,TGCGCCAGCACACCAGGACTAGCGAGAGAAAAAACCGGGGAGCTGTTTTTT,CASTPGLAREKTGELFF
TRBD1,once,TRBV7-2,15,TRBJ2-7,TGTGCCAGCGTTCAGCGTGGGACAGGGTGGGACGAGCAGTACTTC,CASVQRGTGWDEQYF
.,.,TRBV21-1,18,TRBJ1-5,TGTGCCAGCAGCACCCTGGGCGGGGGAGGAGTAAGCAATCAGCCCCAGCATTTT,CASSTLGGGGVSNQPQHF
.,.,TRBV18,14,TRBJ2-3,TGTGCCAGCTCACCACCGGTACAGACAGATACGCAGTATTTT,CASSPPVQTDTQYF
.,.,TRBV7-2,13,TRBJ2-5,TGTGCCAGCAGCTTTGCTGAGCAAGAGACCCAGTACTTC,CASSFAEQETQYF
TRBD1,.,TRBV7-6,16,TRBJ2-4,TGTGCCAGCAGCTGGGGACAGGGGAGCGCCAAAAACATTCAGTACTTC,CASSWGQGSAKNIQYF
.,.,TRBV6-5,11,TRBJ2-5,TGTGCCAGCAGTCTTAAGGAGACCCAGTACTTC,CASSLKETQYF
.,.,TRBV5-4,13,TRBJ1-1,TGTGCCAGCAGCAAACGACAGAGAGGTGAAGCTTTCTTT,CASSKRQRGEAFF
TRBD2,.,TRBV27,15,TRBJ2-3,TGTGCCAGCAGTCGACTAGCGGGAGACACAGATACGCAGTATTTT,CASSRLAGDTDTQYF
.,.,TRBV21-1,18,TRBJ2-4,TGTGCCAGCAAATCAAGGGGGGTACAGGGCCCCGCCAAAAACATTCAGTACTTC,CASKSRGVQGPAKNIQYF
.,.,TRBV4-1,17,TRBJ1-5,TGCGCCAGCAGCCCCGGTATGGCTAGGCGGAAGAATCAGCCCCAGCATTTT,CASSPGMARRKNQPQHF
TRBD2,.,TRBV2,15,TRBJ2-1,TGTGCCAGCAGAATTGGACTAGCGGGAAAGAATGAGCAGTTCTTC,CASRIGLAGKNEQFF
TRBD2,.,TRBV3-1/TRBV3-2,18,TRBJ2-1,TGTGCCAGCAGCCAGCGAAGAGCGGGACTAGCGGGAGCCGGGGAACAGTTCTTC,CASSQRRAGLAGAGEQFF
.,.,TRBV4-1,15,TRBJ1-5,TGCGCCAGCAGCCAACCCGACAGGCCAAATCAGCCCCAGCATTTT,CASSQPDRPNQPQHF
TRBD2,.,TRBV6-4,16,TRBJ2-1,TGTGCCAGCAGTGACTCGGGAGCGGGGGGGCCGAGTGAGCAGTTCTTC,CASSDSGAGGPSEQFF
.,.,TRBV18,13,TRBJ2-1,TGTGCCAGCTCACCGCGACAGAACAATGAGCAGTTCTTC,CASSPRQNNEQFF
TRBD2,.,TRBV5-1,13,TRBJ2-7,TGCGCCAGCAGCTTACTAGCGGACTACGAGCAGTACTTC,CASSLLADYEQYF
TRBD1,.,TRBV28,17,TRBJ2-6,TGTGCCAGCAGCCCCAGACAGGGGGCGAGCGGGGCCAACGTCCTGACTTTC,CASSPRQGASGANVLTF
.,.,TRBV28,15,TRBJ2-1,TGTGCCAGCAGCTCCCCAGACGGCTCCTACAATGAGCAGTTCTTC,CASSSPDGSYNEQFF
TRBD1,.,TRBV4-1,14,TRBJ2-2,TGCGCCAGCCGGGGGACAGGGGGCACCGGGGAGCTGTTTTTT,CASRGTGGTGELFF
TRBD1,.,TRBV24-1,17,TRBJ1-5,TGTGCCACCAGTGAGCGAGCCGGGACAGATAGCAATCAGCCCCAGCATTTT,CATSERAGTDSNQPQHF
TRBD1,.,TRBV6-5,13,TRBJ2-7,TGTGCCAGCAAAGGGACAGTAACCTACGAGCAGTACTTC,CASKGTVTYEQYF
.,few,TRBV9,16,TRBJ2-6,TGTGCCAGCAGCGGGGCCTTTCCCTCTGGGGCCAACGTCCTGACTTTC,CASSGAFPSGANVLTF
TRBD1,.,TRBV7-2,15,TRBJ2-2,TGTGCCAGCAGCAAAGGAACAGGGGTCTCGGTGAAGCTGTTTTTT,CASSKGTGVSVKLFF
TRBD2,.,TRBV4-2,15,TRBJ2-1,TGTGCCAGCAGCCAGACTAGCGGGGGTAACAATGAGCAGTTCTTC,CASSQTSGGNNEQFF
TRBD1,.,TRBV3-1/TRBV3-2,20,TRBJ2-2,TGTGCCAGCAGCCAAGATCTTGTTGACAGGGTGGCCGTGAACACCGGGGAGCTGTTTTTT,CASSQDLVDRVAVNTGELFF
.,.,TRBV6-1,15,TRBJ1-5,TGTGCCAGCAGTGAAGTTTGGGTAGGGCGTCAGCCCCAGCATTTT,CASSEVWVGRQPQHF
.,.,TRBV7-9,19,TRBJ2-2,TGTGCCAGCAGCCCAAGGGGGGGTAGGGGCATGTGGAACACCGGGGAGCTGTTTTTT,CASSPRGGRGMWNTGELFF
.,.,TRBV5-1,16,TRBJ1-4,TGCGCCAGCAGCCCACAGGGTAGTGCAACTAATGAAAAACTGTTTTTT,CASSPQGSATNEKLFF
TRBD1,.,TRBV27,18,TRBJ2-7,TGTGCCAGCAGTTGGGGGACCAAATCCGGGACAGGGATCGGCGAGCAGTACTTC,CASSWGTKSGTGIGEQYF
.,.,TRBV10-1,13,TRBJ2-3,TGCGCCAGCATAAACGACGGCACAGATACGCAGTATTTT,CASINDGTDTQYF